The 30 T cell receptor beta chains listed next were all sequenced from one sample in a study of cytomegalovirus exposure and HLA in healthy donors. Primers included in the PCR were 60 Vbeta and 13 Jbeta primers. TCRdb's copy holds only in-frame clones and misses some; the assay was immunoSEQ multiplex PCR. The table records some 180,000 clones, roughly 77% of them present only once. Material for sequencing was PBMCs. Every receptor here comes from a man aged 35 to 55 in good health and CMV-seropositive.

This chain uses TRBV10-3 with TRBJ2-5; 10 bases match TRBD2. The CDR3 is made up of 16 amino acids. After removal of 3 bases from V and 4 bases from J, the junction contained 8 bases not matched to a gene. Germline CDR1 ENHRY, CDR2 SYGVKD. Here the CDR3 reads CAISDPSGGRRETQYF. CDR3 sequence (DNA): TGTGCCATCAGTGACCCTAGCGGGGGCCGTAGAGAGACCCAGTACTTC.

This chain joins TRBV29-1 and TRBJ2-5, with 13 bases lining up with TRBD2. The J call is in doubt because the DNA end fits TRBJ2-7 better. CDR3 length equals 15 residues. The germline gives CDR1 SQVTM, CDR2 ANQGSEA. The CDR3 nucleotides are TGCAGCGTTAAGGGACTAGCGGGACTCCCCTACGAGCAGTACTTC. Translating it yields CSVKGLAGLPYEQYF.

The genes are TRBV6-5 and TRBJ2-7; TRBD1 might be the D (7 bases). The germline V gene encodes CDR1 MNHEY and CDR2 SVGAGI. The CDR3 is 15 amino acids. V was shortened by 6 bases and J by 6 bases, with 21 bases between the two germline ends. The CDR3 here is CASRRNMEGAFEQYF. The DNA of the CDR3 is TGTGCCAGCAGAAGAAACATGGAGGGGGCGTTCGAGCAGTACTTC.

For the CDR3, the DNA is TGCGCCAGCAGCCAAGATATACGGGGGGACTCAGATACGCAGTATTTT. Its protein is CASSQDIRGDSDTQYF. This chain links TRBV4-1 with TRBJ2-3; 7 bases agree with TRBD2. Germline V gene lookup returns CDR1 MGHRA and CDR2 YSYEKL. After removal of 0 bases from V and 4 bases from J, the junction contained 7 bases not matched to a gene. The CDR3 contains 16 residues.

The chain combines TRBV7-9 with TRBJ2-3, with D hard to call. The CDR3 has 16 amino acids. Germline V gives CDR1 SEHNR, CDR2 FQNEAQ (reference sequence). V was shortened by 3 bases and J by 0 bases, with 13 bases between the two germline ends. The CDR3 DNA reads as TGTGCCAGCAGCTTCCCTGCGAGCGCGAGCACAGATACGCAGTATTTT. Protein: CASSFPASASTDTQYF.

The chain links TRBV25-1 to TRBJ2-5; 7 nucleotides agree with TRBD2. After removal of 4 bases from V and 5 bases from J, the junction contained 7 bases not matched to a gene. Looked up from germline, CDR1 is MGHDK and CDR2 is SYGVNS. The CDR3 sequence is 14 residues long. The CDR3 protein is CASSVRTSVETQYF. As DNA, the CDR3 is TGTGCCAGCAGTGTCCGGACTAGTGTGGAGACCCAGTACTTC.

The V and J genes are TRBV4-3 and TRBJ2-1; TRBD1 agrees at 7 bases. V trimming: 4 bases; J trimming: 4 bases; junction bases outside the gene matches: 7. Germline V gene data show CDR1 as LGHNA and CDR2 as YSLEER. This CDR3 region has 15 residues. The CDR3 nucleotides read TGCGCCAGCAGCCTACACCGGGACAGTTACAATGAGCAGTTCTTC. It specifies CASSLHRDSYNEQFF.

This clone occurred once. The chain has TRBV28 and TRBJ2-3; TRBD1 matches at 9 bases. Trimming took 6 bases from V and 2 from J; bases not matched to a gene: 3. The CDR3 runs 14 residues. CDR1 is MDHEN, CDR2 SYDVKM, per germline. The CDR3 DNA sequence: TGTGCCAGCAGACGGGACAGGGCCACAGATACGCAGTATTTT. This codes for CASRRDRATDTQYF.

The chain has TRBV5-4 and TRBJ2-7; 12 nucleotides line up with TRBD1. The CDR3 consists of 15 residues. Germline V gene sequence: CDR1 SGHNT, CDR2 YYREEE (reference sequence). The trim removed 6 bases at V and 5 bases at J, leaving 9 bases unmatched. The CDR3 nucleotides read TGTGCCAGCAAATCCGGGACAGGGGGCTCTGACGAGCAGTACTTC. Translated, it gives CASKSGTGGSDEQYF.

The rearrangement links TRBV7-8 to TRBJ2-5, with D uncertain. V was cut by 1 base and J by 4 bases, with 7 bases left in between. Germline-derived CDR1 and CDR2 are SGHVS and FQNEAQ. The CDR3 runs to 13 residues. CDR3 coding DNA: TGTGCCAGCAGCTTAGTCCTAGTAGAGACCCAGTACTTC. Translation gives CASSLVLVETQYF.

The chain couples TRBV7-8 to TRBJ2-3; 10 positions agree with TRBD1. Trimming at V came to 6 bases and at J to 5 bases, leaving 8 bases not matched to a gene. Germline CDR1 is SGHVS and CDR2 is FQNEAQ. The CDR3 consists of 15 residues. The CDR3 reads CASSRDRGPGDTQYF. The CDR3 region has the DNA TGTGCCAGCAGTCGCGACAGGGGGCCTGGAGATACGCAGTATTTT.

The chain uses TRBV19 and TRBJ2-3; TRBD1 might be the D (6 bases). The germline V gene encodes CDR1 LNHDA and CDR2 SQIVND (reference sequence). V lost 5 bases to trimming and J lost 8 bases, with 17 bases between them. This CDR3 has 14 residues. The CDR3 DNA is TGTGCCAGTAGTCCCGACAGGCCTCTCGTTACGCAGTATTTT. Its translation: CASSPDRPLVTQYF.

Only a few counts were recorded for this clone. CDR3 in DNA: TGTGCCAGCAGCTGGGGACAGGGGAACACTGAAGCTTTCTTT. Its translation is CASSWGQGNTEAFF. This sequence joins TRBV5-5 and TRBJ1-1; 9 bases fit TRBD1. V lost 3 bases, J lost 1 base, and 1 base stayed unmatched. Germline CDR1 reads SGHKS; CDR2 reads YYEKEE (reference sequence). This CDR3 contains 14 residues.

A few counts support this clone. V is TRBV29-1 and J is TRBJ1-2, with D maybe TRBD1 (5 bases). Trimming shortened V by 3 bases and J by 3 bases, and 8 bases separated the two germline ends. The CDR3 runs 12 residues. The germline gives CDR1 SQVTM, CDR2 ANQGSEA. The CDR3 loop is CSVDAGYYGYTF. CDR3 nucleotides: TGCAGCGTTGACGCAGGGTACTATGGCTACACCTTC.

CDR3 DNA sequence: TGTGCCAGAAGCCACACGCCGGTTCCGGGACAGCCTTTTGATAGCAATCAGCCCCAGCATTTT. Translating it yields CARSHTPVPGQPFDSNQPQHF. The gene calls are TRBV5-3 and TRBJ1-5; TRBD1 matches at 7 bases. TRBV5-3 is designated an ORF whose function remains uncertain. With 4 bases clipped from V and 0 bases from J, the junction kept 22 bases outside the gene matches. The CDR3 length is 21 residues.

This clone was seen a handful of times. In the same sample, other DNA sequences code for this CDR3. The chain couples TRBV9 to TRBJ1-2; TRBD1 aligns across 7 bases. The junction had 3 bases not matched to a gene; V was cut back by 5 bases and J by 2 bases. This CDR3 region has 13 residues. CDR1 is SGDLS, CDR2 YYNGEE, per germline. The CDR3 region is CASSPTGNYGYTF. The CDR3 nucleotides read TGTGCCAGCAGTCCGACAGGGAACTATGGCTACACCTTC.

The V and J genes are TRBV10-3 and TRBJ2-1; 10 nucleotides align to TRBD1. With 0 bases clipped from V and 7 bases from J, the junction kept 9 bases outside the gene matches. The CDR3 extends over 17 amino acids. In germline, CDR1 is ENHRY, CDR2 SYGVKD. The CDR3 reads CAISESTPGQGRNEQFF. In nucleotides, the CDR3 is TGTGCCATCAGTGAGTCGACGCCGGGACAGGGGAGGAATGAGCAGTTCTTC.

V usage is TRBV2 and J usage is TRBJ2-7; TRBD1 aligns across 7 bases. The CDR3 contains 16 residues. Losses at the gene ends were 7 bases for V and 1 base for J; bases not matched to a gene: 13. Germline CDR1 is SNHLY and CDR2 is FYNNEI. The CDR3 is CASTVLTGSLSYEQYF. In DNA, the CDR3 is TGTGCCAGCACTGTTCTGACAGGGTCTCTATCCTACGAGCAGTACTTC.

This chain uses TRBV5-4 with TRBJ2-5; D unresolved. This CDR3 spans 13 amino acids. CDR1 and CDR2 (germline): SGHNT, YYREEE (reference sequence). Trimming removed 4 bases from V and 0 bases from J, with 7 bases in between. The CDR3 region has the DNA TGTGCCAGCAGCAGTCAGAACCAAGAGACCCAGTACTTC. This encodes CASSSQNQETQYF.

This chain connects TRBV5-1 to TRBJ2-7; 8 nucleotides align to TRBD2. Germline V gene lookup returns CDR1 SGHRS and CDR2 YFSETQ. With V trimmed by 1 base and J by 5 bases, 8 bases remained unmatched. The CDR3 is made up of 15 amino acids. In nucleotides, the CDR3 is TGCGCCAGCAGCTTGACCAGACAGCGGGAGAACGAGCAGTACTTC. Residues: CASSLTRQRENEQYF.

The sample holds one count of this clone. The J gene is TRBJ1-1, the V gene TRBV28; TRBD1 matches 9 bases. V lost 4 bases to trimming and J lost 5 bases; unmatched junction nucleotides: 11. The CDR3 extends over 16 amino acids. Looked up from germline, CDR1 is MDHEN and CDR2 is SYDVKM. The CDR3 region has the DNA TGTGCCAGCAGTTCACAGGGGGCGGGGGGTAGAACTGAAGCTTTCTTT. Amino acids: CASSSQGAGGRTEAFF.

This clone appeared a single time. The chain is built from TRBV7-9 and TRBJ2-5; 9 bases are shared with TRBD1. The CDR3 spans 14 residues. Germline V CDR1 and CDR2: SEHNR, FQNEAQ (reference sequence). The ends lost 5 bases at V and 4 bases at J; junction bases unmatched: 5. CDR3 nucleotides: TGTGCCAGCAGCAAGGGACAGGGAGGAGAGACCCAGTACTTC. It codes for CASSKGQGGETQYF.

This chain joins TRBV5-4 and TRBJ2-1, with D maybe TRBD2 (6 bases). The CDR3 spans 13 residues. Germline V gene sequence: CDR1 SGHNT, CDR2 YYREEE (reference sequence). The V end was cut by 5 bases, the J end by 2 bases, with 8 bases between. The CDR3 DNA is TGTGCCAGCAGGGGAGGTACCTACAATGAGCAGTTCTTC. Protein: CASRGGTYNEQFF.

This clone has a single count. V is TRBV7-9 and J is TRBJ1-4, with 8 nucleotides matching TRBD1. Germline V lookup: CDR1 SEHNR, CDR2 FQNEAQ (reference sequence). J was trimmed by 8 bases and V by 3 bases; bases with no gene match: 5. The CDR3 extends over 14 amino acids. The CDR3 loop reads CASSFGQGQEKLFF. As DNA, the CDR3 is TGTGCCAGCAGCTTCGGACAGGGTCAGGAAAAACTGTTTTTT.

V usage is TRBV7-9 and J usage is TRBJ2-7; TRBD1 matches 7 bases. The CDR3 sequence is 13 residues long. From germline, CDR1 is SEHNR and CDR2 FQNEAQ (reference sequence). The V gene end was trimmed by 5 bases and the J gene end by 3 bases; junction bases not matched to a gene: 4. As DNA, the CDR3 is TGTGCCAGCAGCGTCCAGGGGGACTACGAGCAGTACTTC. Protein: CASSVQGDYEQYF.

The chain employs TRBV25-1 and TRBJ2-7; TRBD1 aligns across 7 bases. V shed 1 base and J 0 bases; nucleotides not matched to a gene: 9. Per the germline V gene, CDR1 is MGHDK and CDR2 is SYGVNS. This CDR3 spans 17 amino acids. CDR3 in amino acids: CASSESAGGVSSYEQYF. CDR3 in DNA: TGTGCCAGCAGTGAATCAGCAGGGGGTGTTAGCTCCTACGAGCAGTACTTC.

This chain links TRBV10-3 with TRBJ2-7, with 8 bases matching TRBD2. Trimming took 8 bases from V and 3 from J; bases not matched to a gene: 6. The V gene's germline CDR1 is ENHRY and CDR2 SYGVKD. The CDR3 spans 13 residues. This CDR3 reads CAIGGGSHYEQYF. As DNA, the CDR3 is TGTGCCATCGGCGGGGGGTCACACTACGAGCAGTACTTC.

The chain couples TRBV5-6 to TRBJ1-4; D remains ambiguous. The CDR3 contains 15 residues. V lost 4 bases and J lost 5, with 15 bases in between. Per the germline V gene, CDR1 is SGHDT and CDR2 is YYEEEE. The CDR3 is CASSRFSENNEKLFF. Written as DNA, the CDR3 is TGTGCCAGCAGCCGATTTTCGGAGAACAATGAAAAACTGTTTTTT.

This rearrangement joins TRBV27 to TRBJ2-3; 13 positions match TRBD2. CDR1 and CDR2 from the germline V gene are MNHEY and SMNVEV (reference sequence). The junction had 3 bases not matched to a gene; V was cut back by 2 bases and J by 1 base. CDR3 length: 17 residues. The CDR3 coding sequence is TGTGCCAGCAGTTTAGGGACTAGCGGGGTAGGCACAGATACGCAGTATTTT. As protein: CASSLGTSGVGTDTQYF.

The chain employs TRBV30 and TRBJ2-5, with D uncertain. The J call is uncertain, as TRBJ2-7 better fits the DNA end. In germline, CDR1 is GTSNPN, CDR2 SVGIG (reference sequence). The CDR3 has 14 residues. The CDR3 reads CAWSGPYSSYEQYF. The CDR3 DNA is TGTGCCTGGAGTGGACCCTATAGCTCCTACGAGCAGTACTTC.